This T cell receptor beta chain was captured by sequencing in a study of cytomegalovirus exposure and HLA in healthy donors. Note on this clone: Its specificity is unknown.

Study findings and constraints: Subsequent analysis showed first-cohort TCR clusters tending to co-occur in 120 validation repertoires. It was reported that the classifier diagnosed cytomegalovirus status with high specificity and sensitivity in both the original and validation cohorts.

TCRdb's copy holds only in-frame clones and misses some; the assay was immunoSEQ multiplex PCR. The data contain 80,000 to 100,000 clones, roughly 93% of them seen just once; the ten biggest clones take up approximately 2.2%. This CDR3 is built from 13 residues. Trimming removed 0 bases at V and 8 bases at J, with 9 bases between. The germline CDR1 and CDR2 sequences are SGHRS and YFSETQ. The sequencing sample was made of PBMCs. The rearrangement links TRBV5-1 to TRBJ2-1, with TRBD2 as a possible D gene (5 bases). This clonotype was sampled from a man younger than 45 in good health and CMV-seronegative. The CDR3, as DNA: TGCGCCAGCAGCTTGGCCGGGAAGGATGAGCAGTTCTTC. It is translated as CASSLAGKDEQFF.